The 25 T cell receptor beta chains below all came from one sample that was sequenced in a study of T-cell memory formation after mild COVID-19. TCRdb passed the 5' RACE reads through MiXCR, listing each CDR3 protein once. Of fewer than 650,000 distinct CDR3 sequences listed, 17% are singletons. What was sequenced was PBMCs or a T cell subset sorted from them (not recorded which). Receptors originate from an adult woman who had mild COVID-19 (a few samples of this study predate the infection). Cell type and time point are not known.

This clonotype appeared a few times. J is TRBJ2-1 and V is TRBV4-2; no reliable D call. Germline V lookup: CDR1 LGHNA, CDR2 YNFKEQ. The CDR3 runs to 13 residues. V gave up 1 base and J gave up 4 bases, with 5 bases separating them. The CDR3 DNA follows: TGTGCCAGCAGCCAAGTCGGGTACAATGAGCAGTTCTTC. Its translation: CASSQVGYNEQFF.

This clonotype occurred a few times. V and J are TRBV7-2 and TRBJ1-5; D is unresolved. The CDR3 has 13 amino acids. Trimming cost V 1 base and J 6 bases, with 7 bases left between them. Germline V lookup: CDR1 SGHTA, CDR2 FQGNSA. CDR3 residues: CASSLGARQPQHF. CDR3 coding DNA: TGTGCCAGCAGCTTAGGGGCTCGTCAGCCCCAGCATTTT.

This clonotype showed up just a few times. The J gene is TRBJ1-4, the V gene TRBV12-3 or TRBV12-4; TRBD1 matches 8 bases. The V segment lost 0 bases and the J segment 8 bases; nucleotides outside the gene matches: 5. CDR3 length equals 15 residues. The CDR3 here is CASSLAPRGQEKLFF. CDR3 coding DNA: TGTGCCAGCAGTTTAGCGCCCAGGGGGCAGGAAAAACTGTTTTTT.

The V and J genes are TRBV11-3 and TRBJ2-5; D may be TRBD1 (6 bases). This CDR3 has 16 residues. The germline gives CDR1 SGHNT, CDR2 YENEEA. Trimming shortened V by 5 bases and J by 1 base, and 17 bases separated the two germline ends. The CDR3 sequence is CASSLSRGRPQETQYF. The CDR3 DNA reads as TGTGCCAGCAGCCTCTCGAGGGGGAGACCCCAAGAGACCCAGTACTTC.

The chain employs TRBV5-6 and TRBJ1-5; 8 bases align to TRBD1. V shed 2 bases and J 3 bases; nucleotides not matched to a gene: 10. Germline assignment: CDR1 SGHDT and CDR2 YYEEEE. The CDR3 spans 17 residues. The CDR3 bases are TGTGCCAGCAGCTTCACGACCGGGACAGGAAACAATCAGCCCCAGCATTTT. Translation: CASSFTTGTGNNQPQHF.

Many counts were recorded for this clonotype. CDR3 nucleotides: TGTGCCAGCAGCCCTTCCACTAGCACAGATACGCAGTATTTT. Translating it yields CASSPSTSTDTQYF. The V and J genes are TRBV7-6 and TRBJ2-3; no firm D call. Trimming took 5 bases from V and 0 from J, leaving 9 bases between them. Germline-derived CDR1 and CDR2 are SGHVS and FNYEAQ. CDR3 size: 14 residues.

J is TRBJ2-2 and V is TRBV27; D not certain. The V end was cut by 8 bases, the J end by 3 bases, with 13 bases between. The CDR3 has 14 residues. The germline gives CDR1 MNHEY, CDR2 SMNVEV (reference sequence). As DNA, the CDR3 is TGTGCCAGCGGTCTGGGGATTGACACCGGGGAGCTGTTTTTT. This translates into CASGLGIDTGELFF.

This clonotype was picked up a small number of times. This chain uses TRBV27 with TRBJ2-7; 9 positions match TRBD2. CDR3 size: 13 residues. V lost 4 bases to trimming and J lost 7 bases; unmatched junction nucleotides: 5. CDR1 and CDR2 from the germline V gene are MNHEY and SMNVEV (reference sequence). CDR3 in amino acids: CASSWRGGAEQYF. The DNA of the CDR3 is TGTGCCAGCAGTTGGCGGGGGGGCGCAGAGCAGTACTTC.

V usage is TRBV7-2 and J usage is TRBJ1-2; 10 nucleotides agree with TRBD1. From germline, CDR1 is SGHTA and CDR2 FQGNSA. J gave up 8 bases and V 3 bases, and 15 bases lay outside the gene matches. This CDR3 has 17 residues. CDR3 in DNA: TGTGCCAGCAGCTTTTTAATCCCGACAGGGGGCGCTGGGGGCTACACCTTC. Residues: CASSFLIPTGGAGGYTF.

This clonotype was detected a few times. V is TRBV6-2 or TRBV6-3 and J is TRBJ2-1; 9 bases agree with TRBD2. Germline trimming cut 6 bases from V and 9 bases from J; bases unmatched to any gene: 6. The CDR3 has 13 amino acids. Germline CDR1 is MNHEY and CDR2 is SVGEGT. CDR3 in amino acids: CASRTSGPAEQFF. As DNA, the CDR3 is TGTGCCAGCAGGACTAGCGGTCCTGCTGAGCAGTTCTTC.

The chain joins TRBV2 to TRBJ2-3; D gene uncertain. Trimming took off 3 bases at V and 6 bases at J, with 7 bases between the two ends. The CDR3 has 12 residues. CDR1 is SNHLY and CDR2 is FYNNEI in the germline V gene. The CDR3 here is CASSDGRDTQYF. DNA for the CDR3: TGTGCCAGCAGTGATGGCAGGGATACGCAGTATTTT.

This clonotype was found many times. The DNA for the CDR3 is TGTGCCACCAGCAGAGAGAGAGTTCAGCCCCAGCATTTT. Its protein is CATSRERVQPQHF. The V call is TRBV15, the J call TRBJ1-5; the D is unclear. Germline-derived CDR1 and CDR2 are LNHNV and YYDKDF (reference sequence). V was shortened by 0 bases and J by 6 bases, with 6 bases between the two germline ends. This CDR3 comprises 13 residues.

The V gene is TRBV4-2, the J gene TRBJ2-3; TRBD2 aligns across 9 bases. The germline CDR1 and CDR2 sequences are LGHNA and YNFKEQ. The V and J ends lost 0 bases and 2 bases, in that order; junction bases with no gene match: 6. CDR3 length: 17 amino acids. CDR3 nucleotides: TGTGCCAGCAGCCAAGATTATAGCGGGGGTTACACAGATACGCAGTATTTT. Its translation: CASSQDYSGGYTDTQYF.

Only a few counts were recorded for this clonotype. The V and J genes are TRBV9 and TRBJ1-2; no clear D gene. Germline V lookup: CDR1 SGDLS, CDR2 YYNGEE. The CDR3 loop spans 15 amino acids. The V and J ends lost 4 bases and 0 bases respectively, with 13 bases between them. The CDR3 loop is CASSPSIGANYGYTF. CDR3 DNA: TGTGCCAGCAGCCCCAGTATCGGAGCTAACTATGGCTACACCTTC.

Many counts were recorded for this clonotype. The V call is TRBV3-1, the J call TRBJ2-7; D gene ambiguous. V lost 1 base, J lost 0 bases, and 10 bases lay in between. Germline values: CDR1 LGHDT, CDR2 YNNKEL (reference sequence). The CDR3 is 15 amino acids. The CDR3 loop is CASSQGPLSSYEQYF. For the CDR3, the DNA is TGTGCCAGCAGCCAAGGGCCACTGAGCTCCTACGAGCAGTACTTC.

In its sample, this clonotype was seen many times. The chain is built from TRBV29-1 and TRBJ1-1; D gene unclear. The germline CDR1 and CDR2 sequences are SQVTM and ANQGSEA. V lost 4 bases and J 7 bases, leaving 13 bases between the germline ends. The CDR3 runs 12 residues. Written as DNA, the CDR3 is TGCAGCGTTGGCAGCCAACTAAGTGAAGCTTTCTTT. Translation: CSVGSQLSEAFF.

This clonotype has only a few counts. V and J are TRBV29-1 and TRBJ2-3; no clear D. The germline V gene has CDR1 SQVTM and CDR2 ANQGSEA. The CDR3 totals 14 residues. V dropped 3 bases and J dropped 0 bases, with 10 bases sitting between them. The CDR3 nucleotides are TGCAGCGTTGACGGGTCAGCTAGCACAGATACGCAGTATTTT. It is translated as CSVDGSASTDTQYF.

This chain connects TRBV20-1 to TRBJ1-6, with D possibly TRBD1 on 5 matching bases. The CDR3 is made up of 15 amino acids. Germline V gene sequence: CDR1 DFQATT, CDR2 SNEGSKA (reference sequence). V dropped 0 bases and J dropped 5 bases, with 11 bases sitting between them. CDR3: CSARDPTGNNSPLHF. In DNA form, the CDR3 reads TGCAGTGCTAGAGATCCCACAGGCAATAATTCACCCCTCCACTTT.

The V gene is TRBV6-5, the J gene TRBJ1-5; D call uncertain. The CDR3 runs 15 residues. V was clipped by 0 bases and J by 2 bases, with 8 bases between them. Germline-derived CDR1 and CDR2 are MNHEY and SVGAGI. Here the CDR3 reads CASSYSVQRNQPQHF. CDR3 bases: TGTGCCAGCAGTTACTCGGTCCAGCGCAATCAGCCCCAGCATTTT.

This clonotype came up a few times. The J gene is TRBJ1-2, the V gene TRBV7-8; 7 bases fit TRBD1. CDR1 and CDR2 from the germline V gene are SGHVS and FQNEAQ. CDR3 length: 15 amino acids. The trim removed 2 bases at V and 3 bases at J, leaving 6 bases unmatched. The CDR3 spells CASSLSTGTYYGYTF. CDR3 in DNA: TGTGCCAGCAGCTTATCGACAGGGACTTACTATGGCTACACCTTC.

This clonotype was picked up a small number of times. V and J are TRBV9 and TRBJ1-1, with D unclear. CDR3 length: 15 residues. Germline-derived CDR1 and CDR2 are SGDLS and YYNGEE. Trimming pared 0 bases from V and 1 base from J, leaving 10 bases between. This CDR3 reads CASSVVPGENTEAFF. The CDR3 region has the DNA TGTGCCAGCAGCGTAGTTCCCGGGGAGAACACTGAAGCTTTCTTT.

This clonotype was seen a handful of times. The chain links TRBV4-2 to TRBJ2-7; 8 nucleotides match TRBD1. CDR3 length: 15 amino acids. Germline assignment: CDR1 LGHNA and CDR2 YNFKEQ. J gave up 1 base and V 3 bases, and 5 bases lay outside the gene matches. This CDR3 is CASSQWDRQSYEQYF. In nucleotides, the CDR3 is TGTGCCAGCAGCCAGTGGGACAGGCAATCCTACGAGCAGTACTTC.

The table lists this clonotype with many counts. The rearrangement joins TRBV6-6 to TRBJ1-1, with D possibly being TRBD1 (6 bases). V shed 7 bases and J shed 4 bases, with 13 bases lying between them. CDR1 and CDR2 (germline): MNHNY, SVGAGI (reference sequence). The CDR3 runs 13 residues. The CDR3 is CASIPRGGTEAFF. The CDR3 DNA is TGTGCCAGCATTCCTCGAGGGGGCACTGAAGCTTTCTTT.

V and J are TRBV24-1 and TRBJ2-5; perhaps TRBD2 as D (6 bases). The CDR3 contains 12 residues. Germline V gives CDR1 KGHDR, CDR2 SFDVKD. V was shortened by 9 bases and J by 6 bases, with 13 bases between the two germline ends. The CDR3 loop is CATAGSAQTQYF. As DNA, the CDR3 is TGTGCCACCGCCGGGAGTGCTCAGACCCAGTACTTC.

The genes are TRBV20-1 and TRBJ1-1; D gene unclear. Trimming stripped 6 bases from V and 1 base from J, with 15 bases between. The length of the CDR3 is 14 residues. CDR1 DFQATT and CDR2 SNEGSKA come from the germline V gene (reference sequence). DNA for the CDR3: TGCAGTGCACGGCTGACCGGTACGAACACTGAAGCTTTCTTT. This sequence encodes CSARLTGTNTEAFF.